Listed below are T cell receptor beta chains from one sample, sequenced in a study of CD8 T cells in ankylosing spondylitis. Via MiXCR, TCRdb re-called the 5' RACE reads, giving one row per CDR3 protein. The sample lists roughly 440,000 distinct CDR3 sequences, about a sixth occurring once. The material sequenced was blood, either unsorted or a sorted T cell fraction (not recorded which). These receptors came from a male donor with ankylosing spondylitis. CDR3s include the opening cysteine and the closing phenylalanine or tryptophan. The D gene is left open where the match is weak. Clone sizes are given selectively: once, few, many, or a class where the clone is expanded.

TRBJ1-5 TRBV27 TRBD1 . CASSATGTGDSKPQHF TGTGCCAGCAGTGCCACTGGGACAGGTGACTCAAAGCCCCAGCATTTT
TRBJ1-2 TRBV19 . few CASTRNINYGYTF TGTGCCAGTACCCGAAATATTAACTATGGCTACACCTTC
TRBJ1-2 TRBV6-5 . few CASSYGAGPYYGYTF TGTGCCAGCAGTTACGGGGCGGGGCCCTACTATGGCTACACCTTC
TRBJ1-1 TRBV20-1 . few CSAGDASEAFF TGCAGTGCTGGGGACGCGTCTGAAGCTTTCTTT
TRBJ2-7 TRBV18 TRBD1 few CASSPPGQVNYEQYF TGTGCCAGCTCACCTCCGGGACAGGTCAACTACGAGCAGTACTTC
TRBJ2-5 TRBV10-3 . many CAISPSTGETQYF TGTGCCATCAGCCCTAGCACCGGAGAGACCCAGTACTTC
TRBJ2-1 TRBV20-1 TRBD2 . CSAERLAGDNEQFF TGCAGTGCTGAACGACTAGCGGGAGACAATGAGCAGTTCTTC
TRBJ2-7 TRBV27 . . CASSPRPRTATYEQYF TGTGCCAGCAGTCCTCGCCCGCGGACAGCAACCTACGAGCAGTACTTC
TRBJ1-5 TRBV6-5 . . CASSLHSNQPQHF TGTGCCAGCAGTCTACATAGCAATCAGCCCCAGCATTTT
TRBJ2-6 TRBV12-3/TRBV12-4 . few CASSRRASGANVLTF TGTGCCAGCAGTCGCAGGGCCTCTGGGGCCAACGTCCTGACTTTC
TRBJ1-5 TRBV11-2 . few CASSLDLGQPQHF TGTGCCAGCAGCTTAGATTTAGGTCAGCCCCAGCATTTT
TRBJ2-3 TRBV12-3/TRBV12-4 TRBD1 few CASSFRTGITDTQYF TGTGCCAGCAGTTTCAGGACAGGGATCACAGATACGCAGTATTTT
TRBJ2-5 TRBV18 . . CASSPTEIGGQETQYF TGTGCCAGCTCACCAACGGAAATAGGCGGACAAGAGACCCAGTACTTC
TRBJ1-2 TRBV12-3/TRBV12-4 . many CASSLRPERGYTF TGTGCCAGCAGTCTCCGGCCCGAGCGGGGCTACACCTTC
TRBJ1-2 TRBV2 . many CASSEAGQGGGYTF TGTGCCAGCAGTGAAGCTGGCCAGGGAGGTGGCTACACCTTC
TRBJ2-4 TRBV5-1 TRBD1 few CASSGNRGRAKNIQYF TGCGCCAGCAGCGGTAACAGGGGGCGGGCCAAAAACATTCAGTACTTC
TRBJ1-1 TRBV6-2/TRBV6-3 . . CASSYRATEAFF TGTGCCAGCAGTTACAGGGCCACTGAAGCTTTCTTT
TRBJ1-6 TRBV29-1 . . CSARGQGLGSPLHF TGCAGCGCCCGTGGGCAGGGTTTGGGTTCACCCCTCCACTTT
TRBJ2-7 TRBV3-1 . . CASGRGDYEQYF TGTGCCAGCGGTAGGGGGGACTACGAGCAGTACTTC
TRBJ2-1 TRBV5-6 TRBD2 few CASSLYGLAGGYNEQFF TGTGCCAGCAGCTTGTATGGACTAGCGGGAGGCTACAATGAGCAGTTCTTC
TRBJ2-1 TRBV7-3 TRBD2 few CASSLMAGGSYNEQFF TGTGCCAGCAGCTTAATGGCGGGAGGGAGTTACAATGAGCAGTTCTTC
TRBJ2-1 TRBV12-3/TRBV12-4 TRBD1 few CASSHSGQTNNEQFF TGTGCCAGCAGTCACTCGGGACAGACGAACAATGAGCAGTTCTTC
TRBJ1-5 TRBV20-1 . . CSASLRAGSIWGNQPQHF TGCAGTGCTAGTTTAAGGGCAGGATCGATATGGGGCAATCAGCCCCAGCATTTT
TRBJ2-5 TRBV28 TRBD2 . CASTSYRVGGQETQYF TGTGCCAGCACGTCTTACCGGGTGGGGGGGCAAGAGACCCAGTACTTC
TRBJ2-7 TRBV27 . few CASSFSRLDEQYF TGTGCCAGCAGTTTCTCGAGATTAGACGAGCAGTACTTC
TRBJ2-5 TRBV6-2/TRBV6-3 TRBD1 many CASTPQQGKGATQYF TGTGCCAGCACCCCCCAACAGGGGAAGGGAGCAACCCAGTACTTC
TRBJ2-5 TRBV5-5 TRBD2 . CASSPLAGGQTQYF TGTGCCAGCAGCCCTCTAGCGGGAGGGCAGACCCAGTACTTC
TRBJ2-2 TRBV3-1 . few CASSQGLVLANTGELFF TGTGCCAGCAGCCAAGGCCTCGTTCTGGCGAACACCGGGGAGCTGTTTTTT
TRBJ2-5 TRBV28 TRBD2 few CASSSRSGLAGRVGETQYF TGTGCCAGCAGTAGCCGGTCGGGACTAGCGGGACGGGTTGGAGAGACCCAGTACTTC
TRBJ2-5 TRBV5-1 . . CASSRQPQETQYF TGCGCCAGCAGTAGACAGCCACAAGAGACCCAGTACTTC
TRBJ1-2 TRBV5-1 . . CASSANELGTYGYTF TGCGCCAGCAGCGCCAATGAGCTGGGTACCTATGGCTACACCTTC
TRBJ2-2 TRBV7-9 . . CASRAGNTGELFF TGTGCCAGCCGAGCAGGGAACACCGGGGAGCTGTTTTTT
TRBJ2-1 TRBV4-2 . few CASTPMPGSSYNEQFF TGTGCCAGCACCCCCATGCCCGGGAGCTCCTACAATGAGCAGTTCTTC
TRBJ2-7 TRBV5-1 TRBD2 few CASSWGLGGGYEQYF TGCGCCAGCAGCTGGGGTCTTGGGGGGGGGTACGAGCAGTACTTC
TRBJ2-3 TRBV6-5 . few CASSYSLFSTDTQYF TGTGCCAGCAGTTACTCTCTGTTCAGCACAGATACGCAGTATTTT
TRBJ2-7 TRBV12-3/TRBV12-4 TRBD1 many CASTLWTGKGSPSYEQYF TGTGCCAGCACTCTATGGACAGGGAAGGGATCCCCATCCTACGAGCAGTACTTC
TRBJ2-4 TRBV4-1 TRBD2 few CASSQGFGGDIQYF TGCGCCAGCAGCCAAGGATTCGGGGGGGACATTCAGTACTTC
TRBJ2-6 TRBV30 . . CGVSGANVLTF TGTGGGGTCTCTGGGGCCAACGTCCTGACTTTC
TRBJ2-1 TRBV7-2 . . CASTTGAGSNNEQFF TGTGCCAGCACCACGGGGGCGGGGTCAAACAATGAGCAGTTCTTC
TRBJ2-2 TRBV5-6 . . CASSFIGVNTGELFF TGTGCCAGCAGCTTTATTGGGGTGAACACCGGGGAGCTGTTTTTT
TRBJ2-3 TRBV20-1 TRBD2 . CSARDPREGSPDTQYF TGCAGTGCTAGAGATCCCCGGGAGGGGTCCCCAGATACGCAGTATTTT
TRBJ2-2 TRBV7-2 . . CASSYDRKTGELFF TGTGCCAGCAGCTACGACAGGAAAACCGGGGAGCTGTTTTTT
TRBJ1-1 TRBV5-6 . many CASSFGGARNTEAFF TGTGCCAGCAGCTTCGGGGGAGCGAGGAACACTGAAGCTTTCTTT
TRBJ2-1 TRBV18 TRBD2 . CASSPTRASGDYNEQFF TGTGCCAGCTCACCTACTCGGGCTAGCGGGGATTACAATGAGCAGTTCTTC
TRBJ1-1 TRBV12-3/TRBV12-4 . few CASSPRGPEAFF TGTGCCAGCAGCCCCCGCGGCCCTGAAGCTTTCTTT
TRBJ1-1 TRBV20-1 . few CSARDEPEAFF TGCAGTGCTAGAGACGAGCCTGAAGCTTTCTTT
TRBJ2-4 TRBV4-1 TRBD2 few CASSRGGGAKNIQYF TGCGCCAGCAGCCGAGGCGGGGGGGCCAAAAACATTCAGTACTTC
TRBJ2-1 TRBV6-1 TRBD2 few CASSEAAGNEQFF TGTGCCAGCAGTGAAGCAGCGGGGAATGAGCAGTTCTTC
TRBJ1-2 TRBV7-2 . few CASSLDSGNYGYTF TGTGCCAGCAGCTTAGATTCAGGGAACTATGGCTACACCTTC
TRBJ1-3 TRBV7-2 . few CASSLTPTPTSGNTIYF TGTGCCAGCAGCTTGACCCCGACCCCTACCTCTGGAAACACCATATATTTT
TRBJ2-2 TRBV7-8 TRBD2 . CASSRTSAGGELFF TGTGCCAGCAGCCGGACTAGCGCTGGCGGGGAGCTGTTTTTT
TRBJ2-1 TRBV18 TRBD1 . CASSPILGQGDNEQFF TGTGCCAGCTCACCAATATTAGGACAGGGGGACAATGAGCAGTTCTTC
TRBJ2-1 TRBV6-4 TRBD2 . CASARTSVDEQFF TGTGCCAGCGCCCGGACTAGCGTTGATGAGCAGTTCTTC
TRBJ1-5 TRBV20-1 TRBD1 . CSARVSGTGKAYSNQPQHF TGCAGTGCTAGGGTTTCCGGGACAGGGAAGGCGTATAGCAATCAGCCCCAGCATTTT
TRBJ2-1 TRBV7-8 . few CASSVWGDEQFF TGTGCCAGCAGCGTGTGGGGGGATGAGCAGTTCTTC
TRBJ1-2 TRBV12-3/TRBV12-4 TRBD1 few CASSGQGRFGYTF TGTGCCAGCAGTGGACAGGGGAGGTTTGGCTACACCTTC
TRBJ2-3 TRBV4-1 TRBD2 few CASSQDGAGGGADTQYF TGCGCCAGCAGCCAAGATGGAGCGGGGGGCGGGGCAGATACGCAGTATTTT